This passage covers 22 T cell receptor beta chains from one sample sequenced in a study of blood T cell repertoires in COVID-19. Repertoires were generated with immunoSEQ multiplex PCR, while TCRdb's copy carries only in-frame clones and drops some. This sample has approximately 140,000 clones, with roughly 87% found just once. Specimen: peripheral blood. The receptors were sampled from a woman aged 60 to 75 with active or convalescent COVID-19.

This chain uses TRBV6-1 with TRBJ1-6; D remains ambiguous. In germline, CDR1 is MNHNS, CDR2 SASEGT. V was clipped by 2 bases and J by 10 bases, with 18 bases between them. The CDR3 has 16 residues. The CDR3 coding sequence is TGTGCCAGCAGTGAAACCCTTTCCGGGGTTGACTCACCCCTCCACTTT. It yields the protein CASSETLSGVDSPLHF.

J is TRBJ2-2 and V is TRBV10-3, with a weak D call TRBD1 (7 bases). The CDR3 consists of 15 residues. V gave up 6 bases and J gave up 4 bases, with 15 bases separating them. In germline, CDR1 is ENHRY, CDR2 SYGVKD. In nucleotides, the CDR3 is TGTGCCATCAGGAGCGGGCAGGGGGGCACCGGGGAGCTGTTTTTT. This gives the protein CAIRSGQGGTGELFF.

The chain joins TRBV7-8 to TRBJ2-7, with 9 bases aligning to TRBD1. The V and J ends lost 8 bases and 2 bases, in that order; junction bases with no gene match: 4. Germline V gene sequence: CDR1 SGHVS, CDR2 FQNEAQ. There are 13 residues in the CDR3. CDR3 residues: CASGGDRAYEQYF. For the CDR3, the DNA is TGTGCCAGCGGGGGGGACAGGGCCTACGAGCAGTACTTC.

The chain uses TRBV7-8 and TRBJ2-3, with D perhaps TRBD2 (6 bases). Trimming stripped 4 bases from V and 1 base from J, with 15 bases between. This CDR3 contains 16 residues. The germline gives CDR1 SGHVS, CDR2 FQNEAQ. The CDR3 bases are TGTGCCAGCAGCTATCTATCGGGGGTGCGCACAGATACGCAGTATTTT. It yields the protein CASSYLSGVRTDTQYF.

The CDR3 nucleotides read TGTGCCAGCAGAGACCCCGGTGGGGACTTATATGGCTACACCTTC. This codes for CASRDPGGDLYGYTF. The rearrangement joins TRBV6-6 to TRBJ1-2, with D possibly TRBD1 on 5 matching bases. Germline V CDR1 and CDR2: MNHNY, SVGAGI (reference sequence). V was cut by 6 bases and J by 5 bases, with 19 bases left in between. The CDR3 runs to 15 residues.

CDR3 in amino acids: CASRQGQANTEAFF. The CDR3 nucleotides read TGCGCCAGCAGACAGGGACAGGCGAACACTGAAGCTTTCTTT. V is TRBV10-2 and J is TRBJ1-1, with 8 nucleotides matching TRBD1. Germline loops: CDR1 WSHSY, CDR2 SAAADI. V lost 6 bases, J lost 1 base, and 4 bases stayed unmatched. The CDR3 consists of 14 residues.

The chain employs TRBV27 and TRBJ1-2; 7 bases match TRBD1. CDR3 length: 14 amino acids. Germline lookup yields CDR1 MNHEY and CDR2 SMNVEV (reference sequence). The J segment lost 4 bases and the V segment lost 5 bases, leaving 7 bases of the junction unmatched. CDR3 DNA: TGTGCCAGCAGTCCCCATAGGACAGGCTATGGCTACACCTTC. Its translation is CASSPHRTGYGYTF.

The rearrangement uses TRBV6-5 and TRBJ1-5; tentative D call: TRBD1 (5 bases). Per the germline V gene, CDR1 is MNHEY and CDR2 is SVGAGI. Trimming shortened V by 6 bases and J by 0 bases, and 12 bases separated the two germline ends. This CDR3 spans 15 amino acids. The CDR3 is CASRLTADSNQPQHF. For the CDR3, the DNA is TGTGCCAGCAGATTGACAGCCGATAGCAATCAGCCCCAGCATTTT.

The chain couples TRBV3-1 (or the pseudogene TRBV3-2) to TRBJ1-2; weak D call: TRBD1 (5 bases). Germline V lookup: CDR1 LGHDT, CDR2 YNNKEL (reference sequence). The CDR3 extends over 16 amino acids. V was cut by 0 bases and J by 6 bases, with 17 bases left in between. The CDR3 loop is CASSQDAAAGSHGYTF. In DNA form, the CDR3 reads TGTGCCAGCAGCCAAGATGCGGCGGCAGGGTCTCATGGCTACACCTTC.

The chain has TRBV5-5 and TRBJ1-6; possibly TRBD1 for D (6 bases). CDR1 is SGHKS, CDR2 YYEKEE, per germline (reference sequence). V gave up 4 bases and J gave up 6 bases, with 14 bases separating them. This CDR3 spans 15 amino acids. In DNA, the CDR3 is TGTGCCAGCAGCCCTGGACAGAGCTTTAATTCACCCCTCCACTTT. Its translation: CASSPGQSFNSPLHF.

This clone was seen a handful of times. For the CDR3, the DNA is TGTGCCTGGGACACAGGGGGCCTTGGAGCTTTCTTT. Its protein product is CAWDTGGLGAFF. The V and J genes are TRBV30 and TRBJ1-1; 9 positions match TRBD1. Germline V gives CDR1 GTSNPN, CDR2 SVGIG (reference sequence). V lost 5 bases, J lost 10 bases, and 8 bases stayed unmatched. The length of the CDR3 is 12 residues.

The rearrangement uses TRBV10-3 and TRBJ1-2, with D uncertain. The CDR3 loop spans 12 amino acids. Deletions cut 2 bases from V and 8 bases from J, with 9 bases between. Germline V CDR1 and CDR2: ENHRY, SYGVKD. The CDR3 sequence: CAISEPGRGYTF. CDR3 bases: TGTGCCATCAGTGAGCCTGGGAGGGGCTACACCTTC.

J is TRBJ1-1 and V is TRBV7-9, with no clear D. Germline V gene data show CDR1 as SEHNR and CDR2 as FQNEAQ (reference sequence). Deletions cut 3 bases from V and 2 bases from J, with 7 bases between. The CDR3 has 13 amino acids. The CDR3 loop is CASSFSSNTEAFF. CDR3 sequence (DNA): TGTGCCAGCAGCTTCTCTTCCAACACTGAAGCTTTCTTT.

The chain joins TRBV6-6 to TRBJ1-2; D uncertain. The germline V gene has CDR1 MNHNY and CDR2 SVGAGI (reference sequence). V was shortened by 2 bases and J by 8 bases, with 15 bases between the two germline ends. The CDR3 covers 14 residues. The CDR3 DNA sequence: TGTGCCAGCAGTTACCAGACCCGGGAAAGCGGCTACACCTTC. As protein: CASSYQTRESGYTF.

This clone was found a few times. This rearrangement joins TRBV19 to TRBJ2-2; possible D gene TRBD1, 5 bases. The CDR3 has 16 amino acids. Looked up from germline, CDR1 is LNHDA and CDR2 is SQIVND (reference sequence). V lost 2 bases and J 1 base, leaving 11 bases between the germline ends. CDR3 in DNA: TGTGCCAGTAGTATAAGGGGCAGGAAGAACACCGGGGAGCTGTTTTTT. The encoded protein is CASSIRGRKNTGELFF.

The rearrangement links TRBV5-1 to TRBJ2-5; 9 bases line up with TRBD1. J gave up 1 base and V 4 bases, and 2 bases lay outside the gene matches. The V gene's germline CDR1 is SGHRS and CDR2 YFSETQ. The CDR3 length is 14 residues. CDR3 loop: CASSPGQGQETQYF. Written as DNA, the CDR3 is TGCGCCAGCAGCCCGGGACAGGGCCAAGAGACCCAGTACTTC.

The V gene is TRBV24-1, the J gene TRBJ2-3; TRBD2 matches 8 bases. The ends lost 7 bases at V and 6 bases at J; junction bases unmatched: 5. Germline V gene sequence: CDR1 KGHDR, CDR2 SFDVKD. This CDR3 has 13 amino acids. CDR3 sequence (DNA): TGTGCCACCAGCGCCCGGGGGGGGGATACGCAGTATTTT. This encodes CATSARGGDTQYF.

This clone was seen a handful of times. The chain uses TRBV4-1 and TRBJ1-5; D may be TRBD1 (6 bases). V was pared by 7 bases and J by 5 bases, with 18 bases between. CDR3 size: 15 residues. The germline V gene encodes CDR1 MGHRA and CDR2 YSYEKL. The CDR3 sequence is CASKRHRDWDQPQHF. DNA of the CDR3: TGCGCCAGCAAACGACACAGGGATTGGGATCAGCCCCAGCATTTT.

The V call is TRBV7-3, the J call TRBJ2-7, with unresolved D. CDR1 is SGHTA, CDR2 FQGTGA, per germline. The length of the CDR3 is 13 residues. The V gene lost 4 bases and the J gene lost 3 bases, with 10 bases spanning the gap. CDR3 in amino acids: CASSSSPGYEQYF. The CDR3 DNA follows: TGTGCCAGCAGCTCTTCCCCGGGCTACGAGCAGTACTTC.

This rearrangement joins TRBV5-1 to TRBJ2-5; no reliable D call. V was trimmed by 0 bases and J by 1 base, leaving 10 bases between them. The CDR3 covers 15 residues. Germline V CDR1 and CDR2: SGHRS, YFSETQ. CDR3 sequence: CASSLESRSQETQYF. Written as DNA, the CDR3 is TGCGCCAGCAGCTTGGAAAGCAGGTCCCAAGAGACCCAGTACTTC.

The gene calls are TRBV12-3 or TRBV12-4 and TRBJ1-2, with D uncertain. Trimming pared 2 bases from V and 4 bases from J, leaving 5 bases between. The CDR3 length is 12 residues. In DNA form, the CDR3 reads TGTGCCAGCAGTTTAATCGGCTATGGCTACACCTTC. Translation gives CASSLIGYGYTF.

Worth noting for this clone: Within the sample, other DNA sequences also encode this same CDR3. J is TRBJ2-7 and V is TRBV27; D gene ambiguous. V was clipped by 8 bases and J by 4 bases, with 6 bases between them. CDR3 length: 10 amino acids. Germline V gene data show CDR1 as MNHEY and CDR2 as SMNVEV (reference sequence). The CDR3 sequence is CASGRYEQYF. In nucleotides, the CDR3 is TGTGCCAGCGGCAGGTACGAGCAGTACTTC.